These T cell receptor beta chains were read from a single sample in a study of blood T cell repertoires in COVID-19. Data came from immunoSEQ multiplex PCR; TCRdb stores just in-frame clones and leaves some out. The sample has about 120,000 clones, around 90% seen once. The sample taken for sequencing was peripheral blood. Receptors were obtained from an older woman with COVID-19, enrolled during active disease. The CDR3 runs from the conserved cysteine through the conserved F or W. Each record gives: J gene, D gene, clone size, V gene, CDR3 protein, CDR3 DNA. D genes are given only for firm matches. Size is stated for part of the rows, as once, few or many counts, or as a class when the clone is expanded.

j_gene: TRBJ1-2; d_gene: TRBD1; abundance: once; v_gene: TRBV6-6; CDR3aa: CASSRLAGQLANYGYTF; CDR3nt: TGTGCCAGCAGTCGCCTAGCGGGACAGTTGGCTAACTATGGCTACACCTTC
j_gene: TRBJ2-6; d_gene: NA; abundance: NA; v_gene: TRBV19; CDR3aa: CASSIGVRENSGANVLTF; CDR3nt: TGTGCCAGTAGTATTGGAGTCAGGGAAAACTCTGGGGCCAACGTCCTGACTTTC
j_gene: TRBJ1-2; d_gene: TRBD1; abundance: NA; v_gene: TRBV2; CDR3aa: CASRRTGRHYGYTF; CDR3nt: TGTGCCAGCAGACGGACAGGGAGGCACTATGGCTACACCTTC
j_gene: TRBJ2-3; d_gene: NA; abundance: NA; v_gene: TRBV5-5; CDR3aa: CASSLPQGTDTQYF; CDR3nt: TGTGCCAGCAGCTTGCCTCAGGGTACAGATACGCAGTATTTT
j_gene: TRBJ2-3; d_gene: TRBD2; abundance: NA; v_gene: TRBV5-1; CDR3aa: CASSSSSGGAEDTQYF; CDR3nt: TGCGCCAGCAGCTCTTCTAGCGGGGGGGCAGAGGATACGCAGTATTTT
j_gene: TRBJ2-7; d_gene: NA; abundance: NA; v_gene: TRBV4-1; CDR3aa: CASSQGPGANEQYF; CDR3nt: TGCGCCAGCAGCCAAGGTCCAGGGGCGAACGAGCAGTACTTC
j_gene: TRBJ1-2; d_gene: TRBD1; abundance: NA; v_gene: TRBV29-1; CDR3aa: CSVRTGPNYGYTF; CDR3nt: TGCAGCGTTAGGACAGGGCCTAACTATGGCTACACCTTC
j_gene: TRBJ2-7; d_gene: NA; abundance: once; v_gene: TRBV30; CDR3aa: CAWSVRGIGDEQYF; CDR3nt: TGTGCCTGGAGTGTACGGGGGATTGGGGACGAGCAGTACTTC
j_gene: TRBJ1-5; d_gene: TRBD1; abundance: NA; v_gene: TRBV20-1; CDR3aa: CSARETGRKYQPQHF; CDR3nt: TGCAGTGCTCGTGAGACAGGGAGGAAGTATCAGCCCCAGCATTTT
j_gene: TRBJ1-2; d_gene: TRBD1; abundance: NA; v_gene: TRBV13; CDR3aa: CASSSWGTATLLYGYTF; CDR3nt: TGTGCCAGCAGCTCCTGGGGGACAGCTACGCTCCTATATGGCTACACCTTC
j_gene: TRBJ1-6; d_gene: NA; abundance: once; v_gene: TRBV9; CDR3aa: CASSVSFEGTPLHF; CDR3nt: TGTGCCAGCAGCGTTTCTTTCGAGGGAACACCCCTCCACTTT
j_gene: TRBJ2-3; d_gene: TRBD1; abundance: once; v_gene: TRBV27; CDR3aa: CASSLRTGGAATDTQYF; CDR3nt: TGTGCCAGCAGTTTACGAACAGGGGGCGCAGCCACAGATACGCAGTATTTT
j_gene: TRBJ1-6; d_gene: NA; abundance: few; v_gene: TRBV2; CDR3aa: CASTRQKNVNSPLHF; CDR3nt: TGTGCCAGCACCCGACAGAAAAACGTAAATTCACCCCTCCACTTT